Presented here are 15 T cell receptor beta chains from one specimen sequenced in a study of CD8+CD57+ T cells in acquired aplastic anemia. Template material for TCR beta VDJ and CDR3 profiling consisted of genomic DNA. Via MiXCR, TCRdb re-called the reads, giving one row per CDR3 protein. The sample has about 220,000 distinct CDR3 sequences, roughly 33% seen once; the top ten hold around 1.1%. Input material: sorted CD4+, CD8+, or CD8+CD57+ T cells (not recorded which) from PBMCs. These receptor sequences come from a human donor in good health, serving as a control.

This CDR3 reads CAISRGGGARHSNSPLHF. In DNA, the CDR3 is TGTGCCATCAGTCGGGGGGGAGGGGCGCGGCACAGTAATTCACCCCTCCACTTT. This chain joins TRBV10-3 and TRBJ1-6, with TRBD1 as a possible D gene (5 bases). The germline V and J ends were trimmed by 5 bases and 6 bases, with 23 bases remaining between them. The CDR3 is 18 amino acids. Germline CDR1 ENHRY, CDR2 SYGVKD.

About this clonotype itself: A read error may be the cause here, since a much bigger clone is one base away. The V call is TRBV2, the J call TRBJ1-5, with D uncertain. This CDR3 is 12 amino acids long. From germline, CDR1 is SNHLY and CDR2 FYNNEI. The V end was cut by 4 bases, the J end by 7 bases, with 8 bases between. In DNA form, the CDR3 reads TGTGCCAGCAGTGGGCCTGTACAGCCCCAGCATTTT. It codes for CASSGPVQPQHF.

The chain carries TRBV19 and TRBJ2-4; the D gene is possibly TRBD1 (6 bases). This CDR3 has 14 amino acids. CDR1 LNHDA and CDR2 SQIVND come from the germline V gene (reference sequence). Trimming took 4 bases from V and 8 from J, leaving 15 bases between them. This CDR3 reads CASSKTGQSYIQYF. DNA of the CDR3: TGTGCCAGTAGTAAAACAGGACAGAGCTACATTCAGTACTTC.

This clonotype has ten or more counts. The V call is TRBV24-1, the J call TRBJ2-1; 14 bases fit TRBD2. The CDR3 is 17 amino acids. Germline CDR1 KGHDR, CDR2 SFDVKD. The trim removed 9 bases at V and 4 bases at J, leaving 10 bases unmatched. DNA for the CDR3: TGTGCCACCCAGGGACTAGCGGGGGACGGGGCTTACAATGAGCAGTTCTTC. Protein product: CATQGLAGDGAYNEQFF.

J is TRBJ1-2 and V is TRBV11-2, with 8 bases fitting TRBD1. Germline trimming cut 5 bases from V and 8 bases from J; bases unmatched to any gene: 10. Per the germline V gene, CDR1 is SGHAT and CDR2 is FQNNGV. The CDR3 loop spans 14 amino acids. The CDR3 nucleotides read TGTGCCAGCAGCGGGCAGGGGGCAATGTTAGGCTACACCTTC. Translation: CASSGQGAMLGYTF.

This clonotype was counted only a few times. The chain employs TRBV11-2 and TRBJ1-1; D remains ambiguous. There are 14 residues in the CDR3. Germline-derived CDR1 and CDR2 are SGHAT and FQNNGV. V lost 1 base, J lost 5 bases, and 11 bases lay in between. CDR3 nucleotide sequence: TGTGCCAGCAGCTTAGCCCGGGCGGGAACTGAAGCTTTCTTT. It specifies CASSLARAGTEAFF.

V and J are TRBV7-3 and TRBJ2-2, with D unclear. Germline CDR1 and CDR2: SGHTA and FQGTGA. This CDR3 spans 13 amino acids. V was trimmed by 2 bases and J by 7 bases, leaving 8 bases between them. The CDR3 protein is CASSLRPSGELFF. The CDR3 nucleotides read TGTGCCAGCAGCTTACGGCCTAGCGGGGAGCTGTTTTTT.

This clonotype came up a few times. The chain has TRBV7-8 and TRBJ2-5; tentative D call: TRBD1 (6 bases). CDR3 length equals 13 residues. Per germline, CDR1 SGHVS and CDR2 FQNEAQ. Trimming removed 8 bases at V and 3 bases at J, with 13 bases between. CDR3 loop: CASEDGTKETQYF. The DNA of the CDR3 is TGTGCCAGCGAGGACGGGACAAAAGAGACCCAGTACTTC.

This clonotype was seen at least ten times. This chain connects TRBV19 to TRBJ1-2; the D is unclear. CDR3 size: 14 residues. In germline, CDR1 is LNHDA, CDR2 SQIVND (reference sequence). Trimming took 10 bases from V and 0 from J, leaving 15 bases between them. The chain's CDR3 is CATNKGNTNYGYTF. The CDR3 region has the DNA TGTGCCACCAATAAAGGCAATACTAACTATGGCTACACCTTC.

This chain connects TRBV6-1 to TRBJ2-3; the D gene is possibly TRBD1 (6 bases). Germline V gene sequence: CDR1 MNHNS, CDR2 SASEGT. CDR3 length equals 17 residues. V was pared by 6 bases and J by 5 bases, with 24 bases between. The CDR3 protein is CASSSWFKDSTLDTQYF. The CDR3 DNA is TGTGCCAGCAGCTCATGGTTTAAGGACAGCACATTAGATACGCAGTATTTT.

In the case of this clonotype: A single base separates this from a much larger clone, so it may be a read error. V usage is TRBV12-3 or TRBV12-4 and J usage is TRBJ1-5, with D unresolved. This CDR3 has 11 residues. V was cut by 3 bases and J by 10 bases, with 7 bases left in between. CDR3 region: CASSLANPQHF. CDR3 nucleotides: TGTGCCAGCAGTTTGGCAAACCCCCAGCATTTT.

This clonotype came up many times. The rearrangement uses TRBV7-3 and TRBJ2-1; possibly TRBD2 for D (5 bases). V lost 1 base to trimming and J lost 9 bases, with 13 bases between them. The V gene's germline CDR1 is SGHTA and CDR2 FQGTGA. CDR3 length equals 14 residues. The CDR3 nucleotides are TGTGCCAGCAGCTTAATGGGAGATGGTTCTGAGCAGTTCTTC. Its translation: CASSLMGDGSEQFF.

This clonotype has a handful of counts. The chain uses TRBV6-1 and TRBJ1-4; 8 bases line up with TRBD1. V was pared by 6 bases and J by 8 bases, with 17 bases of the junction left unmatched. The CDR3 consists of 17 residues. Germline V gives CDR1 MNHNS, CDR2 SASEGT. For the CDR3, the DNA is TGTGCCAGCAGAGTAAGCACCTCCGGGACAGGTCGCGAAAAACTGTTTTTT. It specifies CASRVSTSGTGREKLFF.

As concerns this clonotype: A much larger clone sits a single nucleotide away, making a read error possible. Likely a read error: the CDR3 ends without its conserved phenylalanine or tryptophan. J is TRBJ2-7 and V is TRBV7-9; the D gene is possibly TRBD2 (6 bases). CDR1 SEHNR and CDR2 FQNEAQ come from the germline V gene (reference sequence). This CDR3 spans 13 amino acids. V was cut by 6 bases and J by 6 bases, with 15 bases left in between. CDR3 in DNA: TGTGCCAGCAGTCCTAGCCCCGGGGGCGAGCAGTACTCC. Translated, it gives CASSPSPGGEQYS.

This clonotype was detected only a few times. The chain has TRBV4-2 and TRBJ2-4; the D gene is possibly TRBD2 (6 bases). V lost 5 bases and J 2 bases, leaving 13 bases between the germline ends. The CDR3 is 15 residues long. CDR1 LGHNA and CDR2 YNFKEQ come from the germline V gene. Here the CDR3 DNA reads TGTGCCAGCAGCGAGGCGACTAGGACCAAAAACATTCAGTACTTC. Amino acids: CASSEATRTKNIQYF.